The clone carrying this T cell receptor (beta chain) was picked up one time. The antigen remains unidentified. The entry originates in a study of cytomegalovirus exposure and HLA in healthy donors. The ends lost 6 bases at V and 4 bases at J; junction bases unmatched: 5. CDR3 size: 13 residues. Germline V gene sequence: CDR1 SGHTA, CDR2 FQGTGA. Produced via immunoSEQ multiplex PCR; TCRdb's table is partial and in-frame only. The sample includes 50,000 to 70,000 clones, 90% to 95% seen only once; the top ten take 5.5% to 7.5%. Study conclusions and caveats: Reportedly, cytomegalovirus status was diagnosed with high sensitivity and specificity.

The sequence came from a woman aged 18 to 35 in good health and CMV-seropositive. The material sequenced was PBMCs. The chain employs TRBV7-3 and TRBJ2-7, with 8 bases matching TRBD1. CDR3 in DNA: TGTGCCAGCAGTCCAGGGGGCAGGTACGAGCAGTACTTC. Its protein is CASSPGGRYEQYF.